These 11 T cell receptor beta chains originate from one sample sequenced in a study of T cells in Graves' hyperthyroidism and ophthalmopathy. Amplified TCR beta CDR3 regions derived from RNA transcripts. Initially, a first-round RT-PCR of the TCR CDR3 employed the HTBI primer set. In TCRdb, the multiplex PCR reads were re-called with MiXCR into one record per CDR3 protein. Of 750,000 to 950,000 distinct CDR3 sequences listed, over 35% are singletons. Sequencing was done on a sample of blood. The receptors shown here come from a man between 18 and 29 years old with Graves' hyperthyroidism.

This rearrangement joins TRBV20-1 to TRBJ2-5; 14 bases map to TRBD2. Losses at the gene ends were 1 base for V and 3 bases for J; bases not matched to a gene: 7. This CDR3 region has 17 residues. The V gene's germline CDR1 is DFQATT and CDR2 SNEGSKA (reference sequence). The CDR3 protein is CSARGSETSGGEETQYF. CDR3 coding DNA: TGCAGTGCTAGAGGATCGGAGACTAGCGGGGGGGAAGAGACCCAGTACTTC.

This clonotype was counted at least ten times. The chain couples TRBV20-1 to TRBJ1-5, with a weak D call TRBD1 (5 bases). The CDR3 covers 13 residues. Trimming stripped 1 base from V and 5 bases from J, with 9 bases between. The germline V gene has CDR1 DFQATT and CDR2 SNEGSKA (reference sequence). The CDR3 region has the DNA TGCAGTGCTAGAGGGGGGGTCGATCAGCCCCAGCATTTT. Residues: CSARGGVDQPQHF.

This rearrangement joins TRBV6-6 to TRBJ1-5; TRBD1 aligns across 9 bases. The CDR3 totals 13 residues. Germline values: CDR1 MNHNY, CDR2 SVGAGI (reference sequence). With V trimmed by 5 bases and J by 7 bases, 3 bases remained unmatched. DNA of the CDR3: TGTGCCAGCAGTGGGACAGGGAGCCAGCCCCAGCATTTT. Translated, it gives CASSGTGSQPQHF.

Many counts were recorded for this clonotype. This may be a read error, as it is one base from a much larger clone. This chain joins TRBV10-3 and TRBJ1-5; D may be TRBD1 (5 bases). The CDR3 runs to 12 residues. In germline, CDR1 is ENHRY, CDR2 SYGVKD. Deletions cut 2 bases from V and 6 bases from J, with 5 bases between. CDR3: CAISEGTQPQHF. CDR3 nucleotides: TGTGCCATCAGTGAGGGGACTCAGCCCCAGCATTTT.

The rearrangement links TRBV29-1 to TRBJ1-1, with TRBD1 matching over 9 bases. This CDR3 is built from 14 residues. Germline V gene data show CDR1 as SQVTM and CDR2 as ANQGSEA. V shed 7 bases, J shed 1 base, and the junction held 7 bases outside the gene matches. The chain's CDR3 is CSGLTGGTNTEAFF. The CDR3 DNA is TGCAGCGGATTGACAGGGGGGACGAACACTGAAGCTTTCTTT.

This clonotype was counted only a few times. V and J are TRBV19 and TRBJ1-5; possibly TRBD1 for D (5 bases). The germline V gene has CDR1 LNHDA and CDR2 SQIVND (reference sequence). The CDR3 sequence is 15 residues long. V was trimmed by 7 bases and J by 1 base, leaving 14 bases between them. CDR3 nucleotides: TGTGCCAGTAATTTTAGGGGAGGGAGCAATCAGCCCCAGCATTTT. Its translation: CASNFRGGSNQPQHF.

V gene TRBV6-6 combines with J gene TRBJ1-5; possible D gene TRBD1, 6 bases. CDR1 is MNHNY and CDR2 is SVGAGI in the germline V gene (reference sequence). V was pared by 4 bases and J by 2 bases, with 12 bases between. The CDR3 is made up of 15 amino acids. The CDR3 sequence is CASSSEGVGNQPQHF. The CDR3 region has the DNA TGTGCCAGCAGTTCGGAGGGGGTAGGCAATCAGCCCCAGCATTTT.

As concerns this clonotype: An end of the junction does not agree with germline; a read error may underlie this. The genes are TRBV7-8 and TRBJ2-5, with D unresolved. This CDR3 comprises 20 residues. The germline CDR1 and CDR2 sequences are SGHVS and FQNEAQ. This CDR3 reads CAGSWRLPLYPTTDSETQYF. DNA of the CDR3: TGTGCCGGCAGTTGGCGACTCCCCCTTTACCCTACCACCGACTCGGAGACCCAGTACTTC.

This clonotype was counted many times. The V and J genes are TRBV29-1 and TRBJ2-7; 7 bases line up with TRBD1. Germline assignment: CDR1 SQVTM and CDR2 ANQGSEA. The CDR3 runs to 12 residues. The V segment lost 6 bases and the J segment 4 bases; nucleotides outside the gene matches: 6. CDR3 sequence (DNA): TGCAGCGTCAAGACAGGGATGTACGAGCAGTACTTC. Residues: CSVKTGMYEQYF.

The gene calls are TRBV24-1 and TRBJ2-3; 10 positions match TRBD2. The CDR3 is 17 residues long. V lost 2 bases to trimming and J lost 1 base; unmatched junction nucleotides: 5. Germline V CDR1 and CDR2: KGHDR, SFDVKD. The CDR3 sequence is CATSDSLAGAGTDTQYF. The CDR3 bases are TGTGCCACCAGTGATTCCCTAGCGGGAGCGGGCACAGATACGCAGTATTTT.

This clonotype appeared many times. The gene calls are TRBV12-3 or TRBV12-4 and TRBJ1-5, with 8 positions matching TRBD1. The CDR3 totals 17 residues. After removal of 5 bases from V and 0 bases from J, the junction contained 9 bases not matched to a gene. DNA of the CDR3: TGTGCCAGCAGTGCCGGGGACAGGACCTATAGCAATCAGCCCCAGCATTTT. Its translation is CASSAGDRTYSNQPQHF.